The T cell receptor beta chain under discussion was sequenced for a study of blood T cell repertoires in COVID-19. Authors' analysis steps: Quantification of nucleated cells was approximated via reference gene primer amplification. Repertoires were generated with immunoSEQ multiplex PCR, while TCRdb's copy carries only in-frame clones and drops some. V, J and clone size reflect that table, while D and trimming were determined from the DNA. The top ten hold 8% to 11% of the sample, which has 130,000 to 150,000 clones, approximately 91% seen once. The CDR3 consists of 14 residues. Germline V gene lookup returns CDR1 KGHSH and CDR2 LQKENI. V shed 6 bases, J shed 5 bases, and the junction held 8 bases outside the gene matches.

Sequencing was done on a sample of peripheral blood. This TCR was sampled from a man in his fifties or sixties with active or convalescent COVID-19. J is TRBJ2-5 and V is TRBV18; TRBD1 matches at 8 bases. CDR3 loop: CASSLQGERETQYF. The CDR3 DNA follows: TGTGCCAGCTCGCTACAGGGGGAACGGGAGACCCAGTACTTC.